A single sample is the source of the 9 T cell receptor beta chains below, sequenced in a study of graft-versus-host responses after intestinal transplantation. Profiled with immunoSEQ multiplex PCR; TCRdb holds only in-frame clones, not every one. The data show over 15,000 clones, roughly 88% seen once. Sequenced here: PBMCs, sampled roughly 15 weeks after intestinal transplant. These receptors were taken from a human patient who received an intestinal transplant, so some T cells may come from the graft donor.

V is TRBV5-1 and J is TRBJ2-1; D perhaps matches TRBD2 (5 bases). V was trimmed by 2 bases and J by 5 bases, leaving 14 bases between them. Germline V CDR1 and CDR2: SGHRS, YFSETQ. CDR3 length: 15 residues. The CDR3, as DNA: TGCGCCAGCAGCTTTCTAGGAGGAGGAGACAATGAGCAGTTCTTC. This encodes CASSFLGGGDNEQFF. Supplemented by reference TRBV5-1 and TRBJ2-1, the full variable domain reads KAGVTQTPRYLIKTRGQQVTLSCSPISGHRSVSWYQQTPGQGLQFLFEYFSETQRNKGNFPGRFSGRQFSNSRSEMNVSTLELGDSALYLCASSFLGGGDNEQFFGPGTRLTVL.

This clone was detected only once. The chain links TRBV19 to TRBJ2-1, with D maybe TRBD2 (5 bases). Trimming removed 10 bases from V and 16 bases from J, with 23 bases in between. This CDR3 is built from 12 residues. Per the germline V gene, CDR1 is LNHDA and CDR2 is SQIVND (reference sequence). The CDR3 sequence is CATREGVGLRFF. DNA for the CDR3: TGTGCCACCAGAGAAGGAGTCGGACTCCGCTTCTTC.

J is TRBJ1-1 and V is TRBV6-1; D not resolved. Looked up from germline, CDR1 is MNHNS and CDR2 is SASEGT. This CDR3 spans 13 amino acids. V was clipped by 2 bases and J by 0 bases, with 4 bases between them. This chain's CDR3 is CASSEPVNTEAFF. The CDR3 DNA reads TGTGCCAGCAGTGAACCAGTGAACACTGAAGCTTTCTTT.

Only one count was recorded for this clone. This rearrangement joins TRBV28 to TRBJ1-2; possible D gene TRBD1, 6 bases. Trimming pared 5 bases from V and 5 bases from J, leaving 9 bases between. Germline V gene lookup returns CDR1 MDHEN and CDR2 SYDVKM. This CDR3 has 12 amino acids. The CDR3 DNA reads TGTGCCAGCAGTCTACAGGGATATGGCTACACCTTC. Protein product: CASSLQGYGYTF.

The chain combines TRBV28 with TRBJ2-7; 12 nucleotides align to TRBD1. The CDR3 runs 14 residues. V gave up 6 bases and J gave up 7 bases; unmatched junction bases: 7. Germline V lookup: CDR1 MDHEN, CDR2 SYDVKM. CDR3 loop: CASRAGTGGREQYF. The CDR3 DNA is TGTGCCAGCAGGGCCGGGACAGGGGGCCGGGAGCAGTACTTC.

The V gene is TRBV28, the J gene TRBJ2-5; D possibly uses TRBD1 or TRBD2 (6 bases each). Deletions cut 5 bases from V and 5 bases from J, with 21 bases between. Germline CDR1 and CDR2: MDHEN and SYDVKM. This CDR3 has 16 amino acids. The CDR3 loop is CASSPRGQALWETQYF. The CDR3 DNA follows: TGTGCCAGCAGTCCCCGGGGGCAAGCTTTATGGGAGACCCAGTACTTC.

V usage is TRBV6-1 and J usage is TRBJ2-7; D possibly matches TRBD1 or TRBD2 (5 bases each). The CDR3 spans 13 residues. Germline V gene sequence: CDR1 MNHNS, CDR2 SASEGT. V was pared by 0 bases and J by 10 bases, with 13 bases between. CDR3 loop: CASSEATGTGQYF. The DNA of the CDR3 is TGTGCCAGCAGTGAAGCTACCGGGACCGGACAGTACTTC.

Here the CDR3 DNA reads TGTGCCAGCACCACTAATGACTATGGCTACACCTTC. It encodes CASTTNDYGYTF. This chain connects TRBV5-8 to TRBJ1-2; D is uncertain. The germline CDR1 and CDR2 sequences are SGHTS and YDEGEE. V lost 6 bases to trimming and J lost 3 bases, with 9 bases between them. The CDR3 loop spans 12 amino acids.

Comments on this clone: Relative to the germline gene, one junction end is altered; a read error may explain this. Other nucleotide sequences from this sample produce the same CDR3. The chain carries TRBV9 and TRBJ2-7; a weak D match, TRBD2 (6 bases). Germline CDR1 reads SGDLS; CDR2 reads YYNGEE. This CDR3 comprises 15 residues. DNA for the CDR3: TGTGCCAGCAGCGTAGGTAGCGGTCCAACCTACGGGCAGTACTTC. Encoded protein: CASSVGSGPTYGQYF.